This T cell receptor (beta chain) was sequenced during a study of post-analysis software for immune sequencing data. Study context: Several disease courses (relapsing-remitting, secondary progressive and progressive-relapsing) of multiple sclerosis were included.

Study-wide results and limits: Controls showed lower frequencies than patients for five TRBV segments, and TRBV5-6, TRBV5-1 and TRBV20-1 were among these. Controls had significantly higher normalized Chao1 diversity than multiple sclerosis patients.

This clonotype was seen only a few times. Antigen unknown. This CDR3 has 16 amino acids. Germline assignment: CDR1 SEHNR and CDR2 FQNEAQ (reference sequence). Losses at the gene ends were 5 bases for V and 8 bases for J; bases not matched to a gene: 12. Libraries were made from TCR beta cDNA, and they carried unique molecular identifiers. Once roughly 0.9 to 10 million T cells were used, hundreds of thousands of cDNA molecules resulted. TCRdb reprocessed the PCR reads via MiXCR and lists one record per CDR3 protein. The repertoire consists of 820,000 or so distinct CDR3 sequences, with 53% occurring once and the leading ten covering over 4%.

V is TRBV7-9 and J is TRBJ2-1; 10 bases map to TRBD2. Sequencing was done on a sample of blood. The source is a girl under 18 with multiple sclerosis. This CDR3 is CASSGRKREGVDEQFF. As DNA, the CDR3 is TGTGCCAGCAGCGGACGTAAGCGGGAGGGTGTAGATGAGCAGTTCTTC.